This T cell receptor beta chain is from a study of vaccination effects on CD4 cells after COVID-19. Study details: The median interval between the second dose and post-vaccine sampling was 72 days.

Study-wide findings and caveats: The study dataset contains few convalescent patients and includes no early post-infection timepoints. Infection-derived and vaccine-derived clones contracted markedly late after vaccination.

Note on this clone: As yet, its antigen is unknown.

The V gene's germline CDR1 is SEHNR and CDR2 FQNEAQ (reference sequence). The CDR3 has 16 residues. V lost 5 bases, J lost 6 bases, and 20 bases lay in between. Repertoires were generated with immunoSEQ multiplex PCR, while TCRdb's copy carries only in-frame clones and drops some. Of 45,000 to 60,000 clones in the sample, roughly 72% are singletons; the top ten hold about 7%. Culturing for ten to eleven days preceded CD4+ T cell isolation. As their vaccination, participants received two doses of either BNT162b2 or mRNA-1273. On day 3 and again on day 7, half the medium was replaced with IL-2 medium. The chain combines TRBV7-9 with TRBJ2-1; D possibly corresponds to TRBD2 (7 bases). The specimen comprised CD4+ T cells from PBMCs cultured without peptide, sampled after COVID-19 vaccination. This sequence originates from a human donor who received a COVID-19 vaccine. The CDR3 bases are TGTGCCAGCAGCCCCCAAAAGGGGGGGATTTTCAATGAGCAGTTCTTC. Residues: CASSPQKGGIFNEQFF.